A selection of T cell receptor beta chains follows, all from one sample in a study of regulatory T cells in long-lasting Graves disease. TCRdb itself ran the multiplex PCR reads through MiXCR, one entry per CDR3 protein. The sample includes approximately 290,000 distinct CDR3 sequences, 22% of them seen just once. The specimen was peripheral blood mononuclear cells (PBMCs), collected when the disease was refractory, from a patient treated with antithyroid drugs. Receptors were obtained from a female donor with Graves disease. CDR3s leave out the opening cysteine and the closing phenylalanine or tryptophan. A D gene is named only where the DNA matches it firmly.

D gene: -
CDR3 length: 12
V gene: TRBV11-2
CDR3 protein: ASSLVTGNGELF

D gene: -
CDR3 length: 14
V gene: TRBV6-5
CDR3 protein: ASSYLGRRNTGELF

D gene: -
CDR3 length: 11
V gene: TRBV20-1
CDR3 protein: SARSGLQETQY

D gene: -
CDR3 length: 14
V gene: TRBV6-2/TRBV6-3
CDR3 protein: ASSYYWAPGANVLT

D gene: -
CDR3 length: 11
V gene: TRBV19
CDR3 protein: ASSITSEQPQH

D gene: TRBD2
CDR3 length: 14
V gene: TRBV7-9
CDR3 protein: ASSHGLAGATGELF

D gene: -
CDR3 length: 13
V gene: TRBV14
CDR3 protein: ASKKLAEVYTEAF

D gene: TRBD1
CDR3 length: 13
V gene: TRBV9
CDR3 protein: ASSKQGGANYEQY

D gene: TRBD2
CDR3 length: 14
V gene: TRBV28
CDR3 protein: ASSLGASGRLYEQY

D gene: -
CDR3 length: 14
V gene: TRBV28
CDR3 protein: AIRPLGLAGANVLT

D gene: -
CDR3 length: 13
V gene: TRBV9
CDR3 protein: ASSAQPNGDYEQY

D gene: -
CDR3 length: 11
V gene: TRBV12-3/TRBV12-4
CDR3 protein: ASSWTLPYGYT

D gene: TRBD1
CDR3 length: 9
V gene: TRBV20-1
CDR3 protein: SATDRRVFF

D gene: TRBD2
CDR3 length: 15
V gene: TRBV20-1
CDR3 protein: SARPGGLAGRGNEQF

D gene: TRBD2
CDR3 length: 13
V gene: TRBV4-1
CDR3 protein: ASSRGAGGPYEQY

D gene: TRBD2
CDR3 length: 14
V gene: TRBV12-3/TRBV12-4
CDR3 protein: ASSLVVGAGTYEQY

D gene: TRBD2
CDR3 length: 16
V gene: TRBV25-1
CDR3 protein: ASTFLWLAGSGVGELF

D gene: -
CDR3 length: 13
V gene: TRBV7-9
CDR3 protein: ASSRLGTGAYEQY

D gene: TRBD2
CDR3 length: 14
V gene: TRBV9
CDR3 protein: ASSVVSSGDYNEQF

D gene: -
CDR3 length: 11
V gene: TRBV11-2
CDR3 protein: ASQLSDAGELF

D gene: -
CDR3 length: 13
V gene: TRBV20-1
CDR3 protein: SARELFAGFDEQY

D gene: -
CDR3 length: 12
V gene: TRBV27
CDR3 protein: ASSLSVGIYEQY

D gene: -
CDR3 length: 12
V gene: TRBV20-1
CDR3 protein: SANRAGSVQPQH

D gene: -
CDR3 length: 13
V gene: TRBV9
CDR3 protein: ASSEGSDSNQPQH

D gene: -
CDR3 length: 12
V gene: TRBV7-3
CDR3 protein: ASSLLRGADTQY

D gene: -
CDR3 length: 14
V gene: TRBV19
CDR3 protein: ASTGARVTGANVLT